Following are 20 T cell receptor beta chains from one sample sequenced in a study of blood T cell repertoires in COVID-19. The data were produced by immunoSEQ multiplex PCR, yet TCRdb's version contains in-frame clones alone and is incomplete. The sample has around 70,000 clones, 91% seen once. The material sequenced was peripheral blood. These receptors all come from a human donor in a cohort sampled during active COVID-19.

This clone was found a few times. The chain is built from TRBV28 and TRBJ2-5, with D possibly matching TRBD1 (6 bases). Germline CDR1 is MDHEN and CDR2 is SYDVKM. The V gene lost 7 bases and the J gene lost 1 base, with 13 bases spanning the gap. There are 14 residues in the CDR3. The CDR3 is CASMTGLTQETQYF. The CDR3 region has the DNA TGTGCCAGCATGACAGGCTTGACCCAAGAGACCCAGTACTTC.

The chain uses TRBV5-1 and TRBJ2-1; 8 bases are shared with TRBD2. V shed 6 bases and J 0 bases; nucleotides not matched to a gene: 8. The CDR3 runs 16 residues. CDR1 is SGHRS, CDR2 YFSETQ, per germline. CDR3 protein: CASTPGLGSSYNEQFF. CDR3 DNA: TGCGCCAGCACCCCGGGACTAGGGAGCTCCTACAATGAGCAGTTCTTC.

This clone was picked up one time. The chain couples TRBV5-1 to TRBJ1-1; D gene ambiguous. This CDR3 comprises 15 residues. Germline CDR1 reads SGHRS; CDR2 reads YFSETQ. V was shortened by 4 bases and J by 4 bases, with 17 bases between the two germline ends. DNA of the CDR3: TGCGCCAGCAGCCTCCAAGGTATCGGGTCCACTGAAGCTTTCTTT. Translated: CASSLQGIGSTEAFF.

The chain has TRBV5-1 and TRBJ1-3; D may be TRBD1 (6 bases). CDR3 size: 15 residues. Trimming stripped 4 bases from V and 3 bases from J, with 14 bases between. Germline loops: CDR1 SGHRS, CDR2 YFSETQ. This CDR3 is CASSPETGGGNTIYF. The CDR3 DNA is TGCGCCAGCAGCCCCGAGACAGGAGGTGGAAACACCATATATTTT.

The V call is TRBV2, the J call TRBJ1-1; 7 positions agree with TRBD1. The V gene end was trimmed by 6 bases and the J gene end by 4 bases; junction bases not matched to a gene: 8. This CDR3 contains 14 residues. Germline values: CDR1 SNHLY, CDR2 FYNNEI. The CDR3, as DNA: TGTGCCAGCAGGGCGGGCCGACAGGGCACTGAAGCTTTCTTT. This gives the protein CASRAGRQGTEAFF.

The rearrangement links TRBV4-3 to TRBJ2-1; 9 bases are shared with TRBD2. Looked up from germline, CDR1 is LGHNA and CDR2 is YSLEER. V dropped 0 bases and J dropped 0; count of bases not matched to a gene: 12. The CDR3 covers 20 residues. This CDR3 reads CASSQDRASGIISSYNEQFF. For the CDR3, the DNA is TGCGCCAGCAGCCAAGATCGGGCTAGCGGGATAATAAGCTCCTACAATGAGCAGTTCTTC.

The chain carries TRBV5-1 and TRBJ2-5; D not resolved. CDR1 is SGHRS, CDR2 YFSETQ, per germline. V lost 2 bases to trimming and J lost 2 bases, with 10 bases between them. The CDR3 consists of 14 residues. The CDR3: CASSFTVEQETQYF. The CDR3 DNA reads TGCGCCAGCAGCTTCACAGTAGAGCAAGAGACCCAGTACTTC.

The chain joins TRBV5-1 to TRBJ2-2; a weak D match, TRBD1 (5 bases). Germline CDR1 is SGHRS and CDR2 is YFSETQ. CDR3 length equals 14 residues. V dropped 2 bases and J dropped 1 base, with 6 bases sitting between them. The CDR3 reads CASSFDRNTGELFF. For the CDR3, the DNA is TGCGCCAGCAGCTTTGACAGGAACACCGGGGAGCTGTTTTTT.

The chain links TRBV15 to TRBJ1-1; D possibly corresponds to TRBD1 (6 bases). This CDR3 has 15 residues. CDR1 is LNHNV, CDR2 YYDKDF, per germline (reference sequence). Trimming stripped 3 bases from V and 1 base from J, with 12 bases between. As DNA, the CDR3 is TGTGCCACCAGCAGGGGACACACGACGAACACTGAAGCTTTCTTT. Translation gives CATSRGHTTNTEAFF.

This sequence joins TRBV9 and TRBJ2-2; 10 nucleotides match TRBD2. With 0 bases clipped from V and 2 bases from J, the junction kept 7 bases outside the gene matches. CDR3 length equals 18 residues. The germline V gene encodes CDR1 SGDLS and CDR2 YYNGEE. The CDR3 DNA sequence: TGTGCCAGCAGCGTAGCGGCTAGCGGGAGTGCTAACACCGGGGAGCTGTTTTTT. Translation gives CASSVAASGSANTGELFF.

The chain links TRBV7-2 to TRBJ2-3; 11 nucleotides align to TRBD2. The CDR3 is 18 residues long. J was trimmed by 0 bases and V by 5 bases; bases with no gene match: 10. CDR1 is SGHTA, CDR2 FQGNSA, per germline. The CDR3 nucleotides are TGTGCCAGCAGCCCATACGCCGTAGCGGGAGGGAGCACAGATACGCAGTATTTT. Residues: CASSPYAVAGGSTDTQYF.

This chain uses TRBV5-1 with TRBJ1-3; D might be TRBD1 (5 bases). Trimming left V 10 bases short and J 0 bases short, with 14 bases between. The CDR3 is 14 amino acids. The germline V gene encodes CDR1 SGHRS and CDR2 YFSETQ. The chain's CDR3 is CAGRPGHSGNTIYF. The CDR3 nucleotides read TGCGCCGGTCGGCCAGGACACTCTGGAAACACCATATATTTT. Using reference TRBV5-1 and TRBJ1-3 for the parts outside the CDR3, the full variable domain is KAGVTQTPRYLIKTRGQQVTLSCSPISGHRSVSWYQQTPGQGLQFLFEYFSETQRNKGNFPGRFSGRQFSNSRSEMNVSTLELGDSALYLCAGRPGHSGNTIYFGEGSWLTVV.

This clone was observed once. The CDR3 reads CASSLMAGANTGELFF. The CDR3 DNA follows: TGTGCCAGCAGCTTAATGGCAGGGGCGAACACCGGGGAGCTGTTTTTT. V usage is TRBV7-3 and J usage is TRBJ2-2; D possibly corresponds to TRBD1 (6 bases). Trimming stripped 1 base from V and 0 bases from J, with 9 bases between. Germline CDR1 reads SGHTA; CDR2 reads FQGTGA. This CDR3 comprises 16 residues.

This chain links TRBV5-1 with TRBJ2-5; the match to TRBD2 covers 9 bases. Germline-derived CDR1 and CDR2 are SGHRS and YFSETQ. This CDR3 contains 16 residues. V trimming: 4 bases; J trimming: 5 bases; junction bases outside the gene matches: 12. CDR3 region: CASSETSRGGYETQYF. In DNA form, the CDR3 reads TGCGCCAGCAGCGAAACCTCGCGGGGGGGATATGAGACCCAGTACTTC.

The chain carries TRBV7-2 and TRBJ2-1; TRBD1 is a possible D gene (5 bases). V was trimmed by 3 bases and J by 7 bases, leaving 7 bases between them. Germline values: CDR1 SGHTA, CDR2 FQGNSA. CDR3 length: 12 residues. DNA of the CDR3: TGTGCCAGCAGCTTCAGGGCGAATGAGCAGTTCTTC. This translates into CASSFRANEQFF.

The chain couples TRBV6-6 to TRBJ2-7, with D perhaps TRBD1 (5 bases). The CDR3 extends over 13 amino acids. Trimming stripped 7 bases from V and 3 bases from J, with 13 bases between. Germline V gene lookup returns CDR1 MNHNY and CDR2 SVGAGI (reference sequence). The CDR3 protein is CASTKQENYEQYF. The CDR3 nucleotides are TGTGCCAGCACCAAACAGGAAAACTACGAGCAGTACTTC.

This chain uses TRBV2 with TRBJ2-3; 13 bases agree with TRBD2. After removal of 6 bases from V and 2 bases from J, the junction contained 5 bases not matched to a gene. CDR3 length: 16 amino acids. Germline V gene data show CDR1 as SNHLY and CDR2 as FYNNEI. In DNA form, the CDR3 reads TGTGCCAGCAGGCGACTAGCGGGGGGCGACACAGATACGCAGTATTTT. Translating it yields CASRRLAGGDTDTQYF.

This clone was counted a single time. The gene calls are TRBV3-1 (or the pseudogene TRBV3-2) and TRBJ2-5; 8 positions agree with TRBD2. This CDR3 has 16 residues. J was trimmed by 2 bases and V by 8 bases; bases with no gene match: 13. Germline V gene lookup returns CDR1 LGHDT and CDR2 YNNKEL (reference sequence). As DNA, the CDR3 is TGTGCCAGCTCGAGGAGGGCTAGCGGGCGACAAGAGACCCAGTACTTC. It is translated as CASSRRASGRQETQYF.

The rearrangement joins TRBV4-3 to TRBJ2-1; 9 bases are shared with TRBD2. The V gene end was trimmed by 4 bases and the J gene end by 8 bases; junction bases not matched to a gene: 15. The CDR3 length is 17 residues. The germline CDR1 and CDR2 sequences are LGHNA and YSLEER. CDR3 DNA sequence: TGCGCCAGCAGCCGCAAGATCGGGGCGGGGGGGATGGATGAGCAGTTCTTC. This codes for CASSRKIGAGGMDEQFF.

The CDR3 bases are TGCGCCAGCAGCCAAGGGCTAGCGGCCGGGGAGCTGTTTTTT. It is translated as CASSQGLAAGELFF. This chain uses TRBV4-1 with TRBJ2-2; 7 positions agree with TRBD2. This CDR3 is 14 amino acids long. Germline CDR1 reads MGHRA; CDR2 reads YSYEKL. The V and J ends lost 1 base and 6 bases, in that order; junction bases with no gene match: 2.